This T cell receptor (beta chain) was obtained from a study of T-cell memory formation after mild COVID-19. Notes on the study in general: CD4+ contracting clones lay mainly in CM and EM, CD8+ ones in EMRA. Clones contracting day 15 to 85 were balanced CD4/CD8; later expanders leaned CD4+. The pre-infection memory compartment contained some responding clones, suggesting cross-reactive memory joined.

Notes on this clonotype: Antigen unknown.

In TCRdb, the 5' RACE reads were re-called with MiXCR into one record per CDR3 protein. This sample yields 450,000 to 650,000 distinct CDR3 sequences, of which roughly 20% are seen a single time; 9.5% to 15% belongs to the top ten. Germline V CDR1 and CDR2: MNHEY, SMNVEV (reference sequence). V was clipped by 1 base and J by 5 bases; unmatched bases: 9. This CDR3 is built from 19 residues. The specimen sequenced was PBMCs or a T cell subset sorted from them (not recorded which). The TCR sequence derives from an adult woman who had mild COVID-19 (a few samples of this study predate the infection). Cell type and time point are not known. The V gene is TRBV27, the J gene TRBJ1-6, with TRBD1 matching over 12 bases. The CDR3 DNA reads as TGTGCCAGCAGTTTATTGGGACAGGGGGCCTTAACAAATAATTCACCCCTCCACTTT. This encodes CASSLLGQGALTNNSPLHF.